This T cell receptor (beta chain) was sequenced for a study of regulatory T cells in long-lasting Graves disease. This clonotype was detected a few times. Trimming cost V 2 bases and J 5 bases; bases outside gene matches: 6. Per germline, CDR1 GTSNPN and CDR2 SVGIG (reference sequence). The CDR3 runs to 16 residues. Time point of the sample: newly diagnosed GD, antithyroid drugs for less than 3 months. Isolated PBMC RNA provided the starting material for the TCR library. Xi'an, China, was home to the endocrinology department that provided patients. Through Arm-PCR of CDR3 regions and iRepertoire HTBI primers, TCR beta libraries were built. TCRdb redid the calling of the multiplex PCR reads with MiXCR, one entry per CDR3 protein. This sample has 400,000 to 500,000 distinct CDR3 sequences, with 14% found just once. These data also featured in a second study, about T cells in Graves' hyperthyroidism and ophthalmopathy. From that second work: Not enrolled were patients with uncontrolled infection, other autoimmune disease, pregnancy or lactation.

The sample was peripheral blood mononuclear cells (PBMCs), taken at new diagnosis, from a patient treated with antithyroid drugs. This clonotype was obtained from a woman between 50 and 59 years old with Graves disease. V and J are TRBV30 and TRBJ2-3, with 14 positions matching TRBD2. CDR3 residues: CAWSKGLAGAGDTQYF. In DNA form, the CDR3 reads TGTGCCTGGAGTAAGGGACTAGCGGGAGCTGGAGATACGCAGTATTTT.